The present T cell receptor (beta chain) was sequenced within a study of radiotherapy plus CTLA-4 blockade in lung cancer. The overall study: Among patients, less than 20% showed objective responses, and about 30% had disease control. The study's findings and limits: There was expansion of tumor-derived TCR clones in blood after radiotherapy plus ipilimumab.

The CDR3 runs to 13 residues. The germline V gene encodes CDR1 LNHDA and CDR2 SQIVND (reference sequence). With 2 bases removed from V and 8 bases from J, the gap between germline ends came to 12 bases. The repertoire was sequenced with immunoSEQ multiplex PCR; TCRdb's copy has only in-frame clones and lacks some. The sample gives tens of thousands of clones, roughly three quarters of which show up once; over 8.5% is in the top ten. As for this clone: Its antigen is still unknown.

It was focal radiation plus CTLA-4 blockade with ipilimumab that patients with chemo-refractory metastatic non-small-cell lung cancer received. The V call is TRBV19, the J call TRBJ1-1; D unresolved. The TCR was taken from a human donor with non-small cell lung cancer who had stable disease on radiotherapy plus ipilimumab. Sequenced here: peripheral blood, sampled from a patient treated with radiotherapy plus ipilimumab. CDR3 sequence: CASSIFGDGEAFF. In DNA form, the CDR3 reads TGTGCCAGTAGTATATTCGGCGATGGGGAAGCTTTCTTT.